The following is a TCR beta chain sequence with its context. Its antigen is unknown. The V and J ends lost 7 bases and 3 bases respectively, with 9 bases between them. Germline CDR1 and CDR2: MGHDK and SYGVNS. The CDR3 spans 13 residues. This sample stems from a study of siplizumab effects on memory and regulatory T cells. The study's findings and limits: Alloreactive sequences tracing back to unstimulated CD4+ memory cells were significantly reduced by siplizumab. Alloreactive CD4+ clones that could be mapped were on average roughly 69% Treg-derived with siplizumab, against 25% to 30% in controls.

The repertoire was sequenced with immunoSEQ multiplex PCR; TCRdb's copy has only in-frame clones and lacks some. The sample has roughly 40,000 clones; about 89% are singletons. This TCR was recovered from a human donor in good health. The chain uses TRBV25-1 and TRBJ2-2, with D possibly matching TRBD1 (6 bases). Material: naive CD4+ T cells sorted from blood. The CDR3, as DNA: TGTGCCAGCAAGGGGGAATACACCGGGGAGCTGTTTTTT. Translated: CASKGEYTGELFF.